The 17 T cell receptor beta chains given below trace back to one sample, sequenced in a study of long-term antiretroviral therapy in people with HIV. Sequencing relied on immunoSEQ assay v3.0, run at survey level. Repertoires were generated with immunoSEQ multiplex PCR, while TCRdb's copy carries only in-frame clones and drops some. In the table there are 25,000 to 35,000 clones, 75% to 90% of which are singletons. The specimen comprised unsorted PBMCs, sampled around 2.8 years after starting antiretroviral therapy. These TCRs come from a man aged 25-45 years with HIV.

V gene TRBV7-2 combines with J gene TRBJ2-1; D may correspond to TRBD1 or TRBD2 (5 bases each). Trimming removed 2 bases from V and 2 bases from J, with 13 bases in between. CDR1 and CDR2 (germline): SGHTA, FQGNSA. The CDR3 runs to 16 residues. The CDR3 nucleotides read TGTGCCAGCAGCTTATTTGGGGGTGTACCCTACAATGAGCAGTTCTTC. Amino acid sequence: CASSLFGGVPYNEQFF.

This chain connects TRBV4-2 to TRBJ2-2; D is unclear. Looked up from germline, CDR1 is LGHNA and CDR2 is YNFKEQ. This CDR3 is 13 amino acids long. V was cut by 1 base and J by 6 bases, with 6 bases left in between. The CDR3 coding sequence is TGTGCCAGCAGCCAAGCGAGTGCCGGGGAGCTGTTTTTT. Protein product: CASSQASAGELFF.

The rearrangement links TRBV7-6 to TRBJ2-7; 11 bases match TRBD2. The CDR3 is 19 residues long. Germline CDR1 is SGHVS and CDR2 is FNYEAQ. J lost 2 bases, V lost 1 base, and 13 bases had no gene match. CDR3 sequence: CASSLGRLAGRAGAYEQYF. The CDR3 nucleotides are TGTGCCAGCAGCTTAGGCAGACTAGCGGGAAGGGCGGGGGCCTACGAGCAGTACTTC. The entire variable domain, with the rest obtained from reference TRBV7-6 and TRBJ2-7, is as follows: GAGVSQSPRYKVTKRGQDVALRCDPISGHVSLYWYRQALGQGPEFLTYFNYEAQQDKSGLPNDRFSAERPEGSISTLTIQRTEQRDSAMYRCASSLGRLAGRAGAYEQYFGPGTRLTVT.

The chain combines TRBV29-1 with TRBJ2-1, with D perhaps matching TRBD2 (6 bases). Trimming removed 7 bases at V and 6 bases at J, with 10 bases between. Germline values: CDR1 SQVTM, CDR2 ANQGSEA. The CDR3 length is 11 residues. CDR3 in amino acids: CSGLVGNEQFF. The CDR3 nucleotides read TGCAGCGGACTAGTGGGCAATGAGCAGTTCTTC.

The V gene is TRBV11-2, the J gene TRBJ1-3; 9 positions match TRBD1. Germline lookup yields CDR1 SGHAT and CDR2 FQNNGV. V trimming: 3 bases; J trimming: 0 bases; junction bases outside the gene matches: 3. The CDR3 sequence is 16 residues long. CDR3 region: CASSFGTGISGNTIYF. The CDR3 bases are TGTGCCAGCAGCTTTGGGACAGGGATCTCTGGAAACACCATATATTTT. Supplemented by reference TRBV11-2 and TRBJ1-3, the full variable domain reads EAGVAQSPRYKIIEKRQSVAFWCNPISGHATLYWYQQILGQGPKLLIQFQNNGVVDDSQLPKDRFSAERLKGVDSTLKIQPAKLEDSAVYLCASSFGTGISGNTIYFGEGSWLTVV.

V is TRBV6-6 and J is TRBJ2-3, with a weak D call TRBD1 (5 bases). V was cut by 2 bases and J by 0 bases, with 12 bases left in between. This CDR3 is 16 amino acids long. In germline, CDR1 is MNHNY, CDR2 SVGAGI (reference sequence). CDR3 loop: CASSYVKGKSTDTQYF. In DNA form, the CDR3 reads TGTGCCAGCAGTTACGTGAAGGGGAAAAGCACAGATACGCAGTATTTT.

This clone has a single count. This chain uses TRBV28 with TRBJ2-7, with 13 bases matching TRBD2. CDR3 length: 17 amino acids. CDR1 is MDHEN, CDR2 SYDVKM, per germline. The trim removed 5 bases at V and 0 bases at J, leaving 7 bases unmatched. CDR3 in amino acids: CASSRTSGGSLSYEQYF. The CDR3 region has the DNA TGTGCCAGCAGTCGGACTAGCGGGGGTTCCCTCTCCTACGAGCAGTACTTC.

The chain uses TRBV6-6 and TRBJ2-7; 8 nucleotides align to TRBD1. Germline V gives CDR1 MNHNY, CDR2 SVGAGI (reference sequence). V was clipped by 0 bases and J by 13 bases; unmatched bases: 8. The CDR3 runs to 13 residues. For the CDR3, the DNA is TGTGCCAGCAGTTACTCTGGGACAGGTAGTAGTTACTTC. Protein sequence: CASSYSGTGSSYF.

The chain uses TRBV7-9 and TRBJ1-1; possible D gene TRBD1, 6 bases. The CDR3 contains 14 residues. Per the germline V gene, CDR1 is SEHNR and CDR2 is FQNEAQ (reference sequence). V gave up 4 bases and J gave up 1 base, with 10 bases separating them. CDR3 amino acids: CASSSGVRNTEAFF. In DNA form, the CDR3 reads TGTGCCAGCAGCTCAGGGGTTCGGAACACTGAAGCTTTCTTT.

This chain connects TRBV19 to TRBJ1-6; 8 bases align to TRBD1. CDR1 is LNHDA, CDR2 SQIVND, per germline (reference sequence). This CDR3 contains 15 residues. Trimming removed 6 bases from V and 9 bases from J; junction bases left unmatched: 10. For the CDR3, the DNA is TGTGCCAGTAGACCTCCGACAGGGGTTGGTTCACCCCTCCACTTT. The encoded protein is CASRPPTGVGSPLHF.

The chain uses TRBV5-1 and TRBJ2-4; 7 bases match TRBD1. The germline V gene encodes CDR1 SGHRS and CDR2 YFSETQ. This CDR3 is built from 16 residues. V shed 3 bases and J 2 bases; nucleotides not matched to a gene: 8. This chain's CDR3 is CASSSMPRGSKNIQYF. DNA of the CDR3: TGCGCCAGCAGCTCCATGCCCAGGGGGTCCAAAAACATTCAGTACTTC. The variable domain in full, completed from reference TRBV5-1 and TRBJ2-4, reads KAGVTQTPRYLIKTRGQQVTLSCSPISGHRSVSWYQQTPGQGLQFLFEYFSETQRNKGNFPGRFSGRQFSNSRSEMNVSTLELGDSALYLCASSSMPRGSKNIQYFGAGTRLSVL.

Notes on this clone: One end of the junction is discordant with germline, which a read error may explain. The chain couples TRBV28 to TRBJ2-7; TRBD1 agrees at 8 bases. CDR1 is MDHEN, CDR2 SYDVKM, per germline. The CDR3 covers 13 residues. CDR3 region: CASSLPGRGPSNF. The CDR3 DNA follows: TGTGCCAGCAGTTTACCGGGCAGGGGGCCCTCTAACTTC.

V gene TRBV27 combines with J gene TRBJ1-5; D remains unclear. Germline-derived CDR1 and CDR2 are MNHEY and SMNVEV (reference sequence). Trimming stripped 3 bases from V and 5 bases from J, with 8 bases between. The CDR3 length is 13 residues. The CDR3 nucleotides are TGTGCCAGCAGTTTCGGGCCGGATCAGCCCCAGCATTTT. It translates to CASSFGPDQPQHF.

The chain employs TRBV19 and TRBJ2-3; 8 bases fit TRBD1. CDR3 length: 15 amino acids. Germline V gene lookup returns CDR1 LNHDA and CDR2 SQIVND (reference sequence). Germline trimming cut 3 bases from V and 4 bases from J; bases unmatched to any gene: 6. The CDR3 DNA follows: TGTGCCAGTAGTATTGGACAGGGAAGGGCAGATACGCAGTATTTT. Encoded protein: CASSIGQGRADTQYF. Based on the CDR3 plus reference TRBV19 and TRBJ2-3, the full variable domain is DGGITQSPKYLFRKEGQNVTLSCEQNLNHDAMYWYRQDPGQGLRLIYYSQIVNDFQKGDIAEGYSVSREKKESFPLTVTSAQKNPTAFYLCASSIGQGRADTQYFGPGTRLTVL.

This chain uses TRBV5-1 with TRBJ2-7; a weak D match, TRBD2 (5 bases). This CDR3 contains 14 residues. The ends were cut back, 3 bases at V and 3 bases at J, with 13 bases in the middle. Germline V gene data show CDR1 as SGHRS and CDR2 as YFSETQ. Here the CDR3 reads CASSSSGVGYEQYF. Here the CDR3 DNA reads TGCGCCAGCAGCTCGAGCGGAGTAGGCTACGAGCAGTACTTC.

The V gene is TRBV7-2, the J gene TRBJ2-7; TRBD2 matches 7 bases. V was pared by 2 bases and J by 3 bases, with 7 bases of the junction left unmatched. This CDR3 region has 15 residues. Per the germline V gene, CDR1 is SGHTA and CDR2 is FQGNSA. The CDR3, as DNA: TGTGCCAGCAGCTTAAACGGTGAGCGGGGCTACGAGCAGTACTTC. Translating it yields CASSLNGERGYEQYF. Looking up the rest from reference TRBV7-2 and TRBJ2-7 gives the full variable domain: GAGVSQSPSNKVTEKGKDVELRCDPISGHTALYWYRQSLGQGLEFLIYFQGNSAPDKSGLPSDRFSAERTGGSVSTLTIQRTQQEDSAVYLCASSLNGERGYEQYFGPGTRLTVT.

This chain links TRBV15 with TRBJ1-2, with D perhaps matching TRBD1 (5 bases). The germline V gene encodes CDR1 LNHNV and CDR2 YYDKDF (reference sequence). This CDR3 region has 13 residues. With 5 bases removed from V and 4 bases from J, the gap between germline ends came to 11 bases. The CDR3 bases are TGTGCCACCAGCCAGACAGCCGGCTATGGCTACACCTTC. Encoded protein: CATSQTAGYGYTF.